Listed here are 18 T cell receptor beta chains from one sample, sequenced in a study of blood T cell repertoires in COVID-19. Measured with immunoSEQ multiplex PCR; TCRdb has only the in-frame clones, and not every one. The sample lists approximately 100,000 clones; nearly 85% were seen once. Sequencing was performed on peripheral blood. The receptors originated from a woman aged 45-65 years with acute or convalescent COVID-19.

The chain couples TRBV30 to TRBJ1-6; the match to TRBD1 covers 9 bases. The CDR3 totals 16 residues. The V gene's germline CDR1 is GTSNPN and CDR2 SVGIG (reference sequence). Trimming took 5 bases from V and 8 from J; bases not matched to a gene: 13. The CDR3 bases are TGTGCCTGGGCCGGGGGGACAGGGTTTAAGGATTCACCCCTCCACTTT. This translates into CAWAGGTGFKDSPLHF.

This clone was counted between two and nine times. The chain couples TRBV29-1 to TRBJ2-3; TRBD1 aligns across 9 bases. Germline values: CDR1 SQVTM, CDR2 ANQGSEA. The CDR3 runs 20 residues. J lost 0 bases, V lost 7 bases, and 23 bases had no gene match. CDR3: CSARGRGQGERPASTDTQYF. The CDR3 DNA follows: TGCAGCGCCCGAGGGAGGGGACAGGGCGAGAGGCCCGCTAGCACAGATACGCAGTATTTT.

The chain carries TRBV6-1 and TRBJ1-2; 10 positions match TRBD1. Per germline, CDR1 MNHNS and CDR2 SASEGT. The CDR3 is 15 residues long. The V and J ends lost 6 bases and 3 bases, in that order; junction bases with no gene match: 7. Written as DNA, the CDR3 is TGTGCCAGCAGGAGGTTCGGGACAGGGGACTATGGCTACACCTTC. Encoded protein: CASRRFGTGDYGYTF.

The chain employs TRBV12-3 or TRBV12-4 and TRBJ1-5; unclear D gene. The CDR3 covers 13 residues. Trimming stripped 6 bases from V and 1 base from J, with 7 bases between. The CDR3 sequence is CASSLNSNQPQHF. CDR3 bases: TGTGCCAGCAGCCTAAACAGCAATCAGCCCCAGCATTTT.

V usage is TRBV19 and J usage is TRBJ1-6, with 7 bases aligning to TRBD1. Germline V CDR1 and CDR2: LNHDA, SQIVND (reference sequence). J lost 7 bases, V lost 10 bases, and 7 bases had no gene match. CDR3 size: 13 residues. The CDR3 here is CATATGFNSPLHF. The CDR3 DNA reads as TGTGCCACCGCGACAGGGTTCAATTCACCCCTCCACTTT.

J is TRBJ1-1 and V is TRBV9; D perhaps matches TRBD1 (6 bases). The germline V gene has CDR1 SGDLS and CDR2 YYNGEE. V lost 4 bases and J 7 bases, leaving 14 bases between the germline ends. This CDR3 spans 13 amino acids. The CDR3 DNA sequence: TGTGCCAGCAGCACAGGGACCGTCAGTGAAGCTTTCTTT. Translated: CASSTGTVSEAFF.

The chain employs TRBV9 and TRBJ2-3, with no clear D. Germline CDR1 SGDLS, CDR2 YYNGEE. There are 13 residues in the CDR3. With 4 bases removed from V and 5 bases from J, the gap between germline ends came to 11 bases. This CDR3 reads CASSPRTQDTQYF. The CDR3 DNA sequence: TGTGCCAGCAGCCCACGAACTCAAGATACGCAGTATTTT.

The chain recombines TRBV7-9 with TRBJ2-2; D is unresolved. The CDR3 length is 17 residues. Germline V gene data show CDR1 as SEHNR and CDR2 as FQNEAQ (reference sequence). V dropped 1 base and J dropped 2 bases, with 14 bases sitting between them. CDR3 residues: CASSLGRLSSNTGELFF. Written as DNA, the CDR3 is TGTGCCAGCAGCTTAGGCAGGTTAAGCTCTAACACCGGGGAGCTGTTTTTT.

V and J are TRBV18 and TRBJ2-1; 12 bases are a match to TRBD1. Germline assignment: CDR1 KGHSH and CDR2 LQKENI. This CDR3 is built from 16 residues. J was trimmed by 10 bases and V by 4 bases; bases with no gene match: 11. The DNA of the CDR3 is TGTGCCAGCTCACAGAATACCGGGACAGGGGGCCAGGAGCAGTTCTTC. It codes for CASSQNTGTGGQEQFF.

This chain joins TRBV10-2 and TRBJ1-5; D uncertain. Per the germline V gene, CDR1 is WSHSY and CDR2 is SAAADI. V lost 4 bases to trimming and J lost 7 bases, with 11 bases between them. This CDR3 is 13 amino acids long. The DNA of the CDR3 is TGCGCCAGCAGTGTCCAGCGTCACCAGCCCCAGCATTTT. As protein: CASSVQRHQPQHF.

J is TRBJ1-2 and V is TRBV6-5; no definite D call. Trimming cost V 11 bases and J 2 bases, with 12 bases left between them. The length of the CDR3 is 12 residues. Germline CDR1 reads MNHEY; CDR2 reads SVGAGI. CDR3 protein: CACDSLNYGYTF. The CDR3 bases are TGTGCCTGTGATAGTTTGAACTATGGCTACACCTTC.

This clone has a handful of counts. Within the sample, other DNA sequences also encode this same CDR3. The V gene is TRBV6-5, the J gene TRBJ1-2; possibly TRBD1 for D (6 bases). This CDR3 is built from 14 residues. V shed 0 bases and J shed 3 bases, with 8 bases lying between them. The germline V gene encodes CDR1 MNHEY and CDR2 SVGAGI. CDR3 bases: TGTGCCAGCAGTTACTCCAGGGGCTACTATGGCTACACCTTC. This encodes CASSYSRGYYGYTF.

The V call is TRBV5-8, the J call TRBJ1-5; possible D gene TRBD1, 6 bases. Germline V CDR1 and CDR2: SGHTS, YDEGEE. This CDR3 comprises 14 residues. V was shortened by 7 bases and J by 6 bases, with 17 bases between the two germline ends. CDR3: CASSTGHGSQPQHF. The CDR3 DNA reads TGTGCCAGCTCAACGGGACACGGTTCTCAGCCCCAGCATTTT.

The chain employs TRBV5-1 and TRBJ1-6; 7 bases map to TRBD1. This CDR3 region has 14 residues. Germline lookup yields CDR1 SGHRS and CDR2 YFSETQ. Germline trimming cut 3 bases from V and 8 bases from J; bases unmatched to any gene: 5. The CDR3 loop is CASSYDRVDSPLHF. The CDR3 DNA is TGCGCCAGCAGCTACGACAGGGTGGATTCACCCCTCCACTTT.

This chain uses TRBV27 with TRBJ1-6, with 7 bases identical to TRBD1. Germline trimming cut 2 bases from V and 7 bases from J; bases unmatched to any gene: 11. Germline V gene data show CDR1 as MNHEY and CDR2 as SMNVEV (reference sequence). This CDR3 is 17 amino acids long. The DNA of the CDR3 is TGTGCCAGCAGTTTAATCCGACAGGGATCAGCGAATTCACCCCTCCACTTT. It codes for CASSLIRQGSANSPLHF.

The V gene is TRBV18, the J gene TRBJ1-6; a weak D match, TRBD1 (6 bases). The CDR3 totals 17 residues. Trimming left V 2 bases short and J 1 base short, with 12 bases between. CDR1 and CDR2 (germline): KGHSH, LQKENI. This CDR3 reads CASSPTGTESYNSPLHF. CDR3 coding DNA: TGTGCCAGCTCACCAACAGGGACGGAGTCCTATAATTCACCCCTCCACTTT.

The V and J genes are TRBV10-3 and TRBJ1-2, with 7 bases matching TRBD1. Germline CDR1 is ENHRY and CDR2 is SYGVKD. The trim removed 6 bases at V and 10 bases at J, leaving 8 bases unmatched. The CDR3 is 12 amino acids. CDR3 coding DNA: TGTGCCATCAGCCCCGGACAGGCCGACTACACCTTC. This encodes CAISPGQADYTF.

The chain employs TRBV10-1 and TRBJ2-1; 10 bases are a match to TRBD2. Germline V lookup: CDR1 WNHNN, CDR2 SYGVQD (reference sequence). Unmatched junction bases numbered 18, after V lost 5 bases and J lost 8 bases. CDR3 length equals 18 residues. CDR3 region: CASSSASSTSGVKYEQFF. In DNA, the CDR3 is TGCGCCAGCAGTTCGGCTAGTTCAACTAGCGGGGTTAAGTATGAGCAGTTCTTC.